This TCR beta chain was found in a study of regulatory T cells in long-lasting Graves disease. Findings of the study overall: Among the persistent patients, 2,500 to 3,000 public clonotypes were shared, more than the approximately 960 shared among new patients.

Arm-PCR of CDR3 regions with iRepertoire HTBI primers generated TCR beta libraries. TCRdb recomputed calls from the multiplex PCR reads with MiXCR, one row per CDR3 protein. Found here are around 480,000 distinct CDR3 sequences, 15% to 20% of them singletons; the top ten hold 25%. At least ten counts were recorded for this clonotype. Its antigen is unknown. Described time point: newly diagnosed GD, antithyroid drugs for less than 3 months. Isolated PBMC RNA provided the starting material for the TCR library. These records were also assigned to another study, of T cells in Graves' hyperthyroidism and ophthalmopathy.

The clonotype was recovered from a woman aged 40 to 65 with Graves disease. Sequencing was performed on peripheral blood mononuclear cells (PBMCs), taken at new diagnosis, from a patient treated with antithyroid drugs.

The DNA for the CDR3 is TGTGCCAGCAGTTCGGCCAGGGAAGTGTACGGCAATCAGCCCCAGCATTTT. This translates into CASSSAREVYGNQPQHF. The chain couples TRBV12-3 or TRBV12-4 to TRBJ1-5; tentative D call: TRBD1 (5 bases). Trimming left V 4 bases short and J 2 bases short, with 18 bases between. The CDR3 is 17 amino acids.